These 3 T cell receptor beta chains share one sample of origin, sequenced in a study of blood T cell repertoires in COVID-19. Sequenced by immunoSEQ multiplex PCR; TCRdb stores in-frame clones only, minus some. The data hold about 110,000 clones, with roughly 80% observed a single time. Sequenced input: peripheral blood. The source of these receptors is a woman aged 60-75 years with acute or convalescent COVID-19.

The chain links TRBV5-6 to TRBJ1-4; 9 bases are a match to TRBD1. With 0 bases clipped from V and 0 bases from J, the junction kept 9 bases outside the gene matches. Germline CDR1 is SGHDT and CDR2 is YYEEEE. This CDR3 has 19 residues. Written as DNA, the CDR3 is TGTGCCAGCAGCTTGGGGACAGGGGTATCTTTAGCAACTAATGAAAAACTGTTTTTT. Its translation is CASSLGTGVSLATNEKLFF.

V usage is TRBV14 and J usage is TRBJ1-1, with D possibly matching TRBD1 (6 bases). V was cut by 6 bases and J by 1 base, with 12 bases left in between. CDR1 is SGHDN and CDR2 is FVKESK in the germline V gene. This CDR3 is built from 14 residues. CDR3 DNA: TGTGCCAGCAGTGGGGGACACACGAACACTGAAGCTTTCTTT. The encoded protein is CASSGGHTNTEAFF.

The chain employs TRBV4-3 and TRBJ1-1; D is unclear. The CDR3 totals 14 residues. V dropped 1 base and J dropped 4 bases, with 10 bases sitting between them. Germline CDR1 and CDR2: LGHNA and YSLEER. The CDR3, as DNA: TGCGCCAGCAGCCAAGCCACCTCGGGCACTGAAGCTTTCTTT. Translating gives CASSQATSGTEAFF.